A selection of T cell receptor beta chains follows, all from one sample in a study of blood T cell repertoires in COVID-19. Sequenced by immunoSEQ multiplex PCR; TCRdb stores in-frame clones only, minus some. This sample has approximately 75,000 clones, with 74% found just once. The sample was peripheral blood. Source of these receptors: a human donor with acute or convalescent COVID-19. The donor label of this sample is uncertain. Both conserved end residues are part of each CDR3. D genes are given only for firm matches. Rows may omit the clone size; those that give it use once, few, many or a size class.

j_gene	abundance	d_gene	v_gene	CDR3nt	CDR3aa
TRBJ1-4	once	-	TRBV6-5	TGTGCCAGCAGTTATCAGGGAACTGAAAAACTGTTTTTT	CASSYQGTEKLFF
TRBJ1-1	many	-	TRBV4-1	TGCGCCAGCAGCAAAGCGGTGAACACTGAAGCTTTCTTT	CASSKAVNTEAFF
TRBJ2-2	-	-	TRBV6-4	TGTGCCAGCAGCGCCGAGGGTGCCACCGGGGAGCTGTTTTTT	CASSAEGATGELFF
TRBJ1-2	-	TRBD1	TRBV9	TGTGCCAGCAGCGCAACAGGGGGCACTAACTATGGCTACACCTTC	CASSATGGTNYGYTF
TRBJ2-5	-	TRBD1	TRBV18	TGTGCCAGCTCAGTGGGCCGGGGAGGACAGGGATCACAAGAGACCCAATACTTC	CASSVGRGGQGSQETQYF
TRBJ1-2	few	-	TRBV6-7	TGTGCCAGCAGTCCTCTTACAGTCTACTATGGCTACACCTTC	CASSPLTVYYGYTF
TRBJ2-5	few	-	TRBV27	TGTGCCAGCAGTACGCGATACCAAGAGACCCAGTACTTC	CASSTRYQETQYF
TRBJ1-4	-	-	TRBV6-2/TRBV6-3	TGTGCCAGCAGTTGGGGCCCAACTAATGAAAAACTGTTTTTT	CASSWGPTNEKLFF
TRBJ1-1	-	TRBD1	TRBV18	TGTGCCAGCTCACAGGGACAGGTGAACACTGAAGCTTTCTTT	CASSQGQVNTEAFF
TRBJ2-1	-	TRBD2	TRBV29-1	TGCAGCGTCTCCGGGACTAGCAGATACAATGAGCAGTTCTTC	CSVSGTSRYNEQFF
TRBJ1-1	few	-	TRBV7-6	TGTGCCAGCAGCCCCCAATCTACGTCTGGAGCTTTCTTT	CASSPQSTSGAFF
TRBJ2-2	-	TRBD2	TRBV11-2	TGTGCCAGCAGCTTCACCGGGGGGGCCGGGGAGCTGTTTTTT	CASSFTGGAGELFF
TRBJ1-2	once	-	TRBV6-1	TGTGCCAGCAGTGAAGCGCTAGCCTACACCTTC	CASSEALAYTF
TRBJ2-1	-	-	TRBV5-5	TGTGCCAGCAGCCATCAGAACTCCTACAATGAGCAGTTCTTC	CASSHQNSYNEQFF
TRBJ1-2	-	-	TRBV5-1	TGCGCCAGCAGCTCAGGACTCAAACCTGGCAACTATGGCTACACCTTC	CASSSGLKPGNYGYTF
TRBJ1-5	-	-	TRBV28	TGTGCCAGCAGTTTTATGCCCCGACAGCCCAATCAGCCCCAGCATTTT	CASSFMPRQPNQPQHF
TRBJ2-1	-	TRBD2	TRBV3-1/TRBV3-2	TGTGCCAGCAGCCAAGGAGCTAGCGGGCGACGAGGCAATGAGCAGTTCTTC	CASSQGASGRRGNEQFF
TRBJ1-6	-	-	TRBV18	TGTGCCAGCTCAACAGAATTTTATTCACCCCTCCACTTT	CASSTEFYSPLHF
TRBJ2-1	-	TRBD2	TRBV18	TGTGCCAGCTCAATCATAGCGGGAGGGATAGATGAGCAGTTCTTC	CASSIIAGGIDEQFF
TRBJ1-6	-	TRBD1	TRBV6-1	TGTGCCAGCAGTGAAAACAGGGGGCAAAGTAATTCACCCCTCCACTTT	CASSENRGQSNSPLHF
TRBJ2-3	-	-	TRBV7-3	TGTGCCTCCCAAGCGGAAGACGACGGGACAGATACGCAGTATTTT	CASQAEDDGTDTQYF
TRBJ2-1	-	TRBD2	TRBV11-2	TGTGCCAGCAGCCAGGGACTAGCGGGAGGGTATGAGCAGTTCTTC	CASSQGLAGGYEQFF
TRBJ1-6	-	-	TRBV6-5	TGTGCCAGCAGTTTGGAGGGGATCGACACTAATTCACCCCTCCACTTT	CASSLEGIDTNSPLHF
TRBJ1-4	-	TRBD1	TRBV7-9	TGTGCCACTGAAACGGGACAGGGGAATGAAAAACTGTTTTTT	CATETGQGNEKLFF
TRBJ1-5	-	TRBD1	TRBV18	TGTGCCAGCTCCCTGCTAGGGACAGGGACGACAAGCAATCAGCCCCAGCATTTT	CASSLLGTGTTSNQPQHF
TRBJ2-7	few	-	TRBV14	TGTGCCAGCAGCCAAGATCTCGGTGGCGAGCAGTACTTC	CASSQDLGGEQYF
TRBJ1-1	-	-	TRBV3-1/TRBV3-2	TGTGCCAGCAGCCAAAAGAGGAACACTGAAGCTTTCTTT	CASSQKRNTEAFF
TRBJ1-6	-	TRBD1	TRBV6-5	TGTGCCAGCAGAACCGGGACAGTCTATTCACCCCTCCACTTT	CASRTGTVYSPLHF
TRBJ2-7	few	TRBD1	TRBV6-5	TGTGCCAGCAGTTACAGGACAGGGGGCAGATACGAGCAGTACTTC	CASSYRTGGRYEQYF